Listed below are T cell receptor beta chains from one sample, sequenced in a study of cytomegalovirus exposure and HLA in healthy donors. Assay: immunoSEQ multiplex PCR; the TCRdb copy retains only in-frame clones and omits some. The table lists fewer than 70,000 clones, roughly 80% of them singletons. The sample taken for sequencing was PBMCs. These TCRs come from a human donor in good health. Both conserved end residues are part of each CDR3. The order of the fields is clone size, V gene, D gene, J gene, CDR3 protein, CDR3 DNA. A D gene is named only where the DNA matches it firmly. Only some rows state a clone size, as once, few, many or a class for expanded clones.

.	TRBV19	.	TRBJ2-4	CASSIYGQQENIQYF	TGTGCCAGTAGTATATACGGACAGCAGGAAAACATTCAGTACTTC
once	TRBV6-4	TRBD2	TRBJ2-1	CASSDSVGGANEQFF	TGTGCCAGCAGTGACAGTGTCGGGGGGGCCAATGAGCAGTTCTTC
.	TRBV7-9	.	TRBJ1-4	CASSLAGNEKLFF	TGTGCCAGCAGCTTGGCGGGGAATGAAAAACTGTTTTTT
once	TRBV30	.	TRBJ1-1	CAWRREATEAFF	TGTGCCTGGAGACGGGAGGCCACTGAAGCTTTCTTT
.	TRBV19	.	TRBJ2-1	CASSRVRDEQFF	TGTGCCAGTAGTAGGGTACGGGATGAGCAGTTCTTC
.	TRBV20-1	.	TRBJ1-2	CSARDYPGYTF	TGCAGTGCTAGAGATTATCCTGGCTACACCTTC
.	TRBV9	TRBD2	TRBJ2-3	CASSVAGGRAVDTQYF	TGTGCCAGCAGCGTAGCGGGTGGGAGGGCCGTAGATACGCAGTATTTT
.	TRBV9	.	TRBJ1-3	CASSVGARPSGNTIYF	TGTGCCAGCAGCGTAGGGGCCAGGCCGTCTGGAAACACCATATATTTT
.	TRBV4-2	.	TRBJ1-1	CASSQDRGLNTEAFF	TGTGCCAGCAGCCAAGACAGAGGTTTGAACACTGAAGCTTTCTTT
.	TRBV5-1	.	TRBJ2-5	CASSLQGGFVGQETQYF	TGCGCCAGCAGCTTACAGGGGGGGTTTGTTGGGCAAGAGACCCAGTACTTC
few	TRBV4-3	.	TRBJ1-1	CASSQGGQYEAFF	TGCGCCAGCAGCCAAGGCGGACAGTATGAAGCTTTCTTT
.	TRBV6-5	TRBD1	TRBJ1-6	CASRTGTGDSPLHF	TGTGCCAGCAGAACCGGGACAGGGGACTCACCCCTCCACTTT
.	TRBV7-9	TRBD1	TRBJ2-2	CSSSYNRDRSTGELFF	TGTTCCAGCAGCTATAACCGGGACAGAAGCACCGGGGAGCTGTTTTTT
once	TRBV18	TRBD2	TRBJ2-5	CASSPEASGQETQYF	TGTGCCAGCTCACCAGAGGCTAGCGGCCAAGAGACCCAGTACTTC
.	TRBV30	TRBD2	TRBJ2-5	CAWSPAGLETQYF	TGTGCCTGGAGCCCAGCGGGGTTGGAGACCCAGTACTTC
.	TRBV28	.	TRBJ1-2	CASSFFRGEGGYTF	TGTGCCAGCAGTTTTTTTCGGGGGGAAGGCGGCTACACCTTC
few	TRBV5-4	.	TRBJ1-1	CASSLSLNTEAFF	TGTGCCAGCAGCCTAAGCCTGAACACTGAAGCTTTCTTT
.	TRBV6-5	.	TRBJ2-7	CASRFDQGSEQYF	TGTGCCAGCAGGTTCGACCAGGGTTCCGAGCAGTACTTC
.	TRBV10-3	.	TRBJ1-1	CAISAEKNTEAFF	TGTGCCATATCGGCGGAGAAGAACACTGAAGCTTTCTTT
once	TRBV10-3	TRBD2	TRBJ2-7	CAIRPAREGYEQYF	TGTGCCATCCGCCCCGCAAGGGAGGGATACGAGCAGTACTTC
.	TRBV7-8	TRBD1	TRBJ1-1	CASSSEPGTGVGGTEAFF	TGTGCCAGCAGCTCAGAGCCCGGGACAGGGGTCGGTGGCACTGAAGCTTTCTTT
once	TRBV5-4	TRBD1	TRBJ2-5	CASSLGSRQGAVTQYF	TGTGCCAGCAGCTTGGGTTCCAGACAGGGGGCAGTGACCCAGTACTTC
.	TRBV7-9	.	TRBJ2-2	CASSLRGGELFF	TGTGCCAGCAGCTTGCGGGGCGGGGAGCTGTTTTTT
.	TRBV30	.	TRBJ1-2	CAWSLTPNLGRGGYTF	TGTGCCTGGAGTCTTACGCCCAATCTTGGTCGCGGGGGCTACACCTTC
once	TRBV5-4	.	TRBJ2-5	CASIGRQSGQETQYF	TGTGCCAGCATAGGCCGACAATCCGGACAAGAGACCCAGTACTTC
.	TRBV4-3	TRBD2	TRBJ2-7	CASSQDAPYSGGPAEQYF	TGCGCCAGCAGCCAAGACGCCCCTTATTCGGGAGGGCCGGCCGAGCAGTACTTC
.	TRBV11-2	.	TRBJ1-3	CASSYGTLGNTIYF	TGTGCCAGCAGCTACGGGACACTGGGAAACACCATATATTTT
.	TRBV28	.	TRBJ2-1	CASSYINEQFF	TGTGCCAGCAGTTATATTAATGAGCAGTTCTTC
.	TRBV4-1	TRBD2	TRBJ2-1	CASSRGGEYNEQFF	TGCGCCAGCAGCCGCGGGGGGGAATACAATGAGCAGTTCTTC
.	TRBV7-9	.	TRBJ1-1	CASRPQLTLKIAEAFF	TGTGCCAGCAGGCCTCAACTTACCCTCAAGATCGCTGAAGCTTTCTTT
.	TRBV30	.	TRBJ2-2	CAWRRAGELFF	TGTGCCTGGAGGCGGGCCGGGGAGCTGTTTTTT
.	TRBV7-2	TRBD1	TRBJ1-4	CASSFRDRAKLFF	TGTGCCAGCAGCTTCCGGGACAGGGCTAAGCTGTTTTTT
.	TRBV30	TRBD2	TRBJ2-5	CAWSVFRTSGPQEETQYF	TGTGCCTGGAGTGTTTTCCGGACTAGCGGGCCTCAAGAAGAGACCCAGTACTTC
.	TRBV6-4	.	TRBJ2-6	CASSDSRGANVLTF	TGTGCCAGCAGTGACTCGCGGGGGGCCAACGTCCTGACTTTC
.	TRBV2	.	TRBJ1-1	CASSEEGRAFF	TGTGCCAGCAGTGAGGAGGGGAGGGCTTTCTTT
.	TRBV19	TRBD1	TRBJ1-5	CASSKGQGRGPNQPQHF	TGTGCCAGTAGTAAGGGACAGGGTCGGGGCCCCAATCAGCCCCAGCATTTT
.	TRBV15	.	TRBJ2-1	CATSRSNGHSEQFF	TGTGCCACCAGCAGATCGAACGGTCACAGTGAGCAGTTCTTC
.	TRBV19	TRBD2	TRBJ2-1	CASTEMTSGRINEQFF	TGTGCCAGTACCGAGATGACTAGCGGGAGGATCAATGAGCAGTTCTTC
.	TRBV7-2	.	TRBJ2-1	CASSLRQGGRNNEQFF	TGTGCCAGCAGCTTGAGACAGGGAGGTAGAAACAATGAGCAGTTCTTC
.	TRBV2	TRBD2	TRBJ2-7	CASSVGGTSATYEQYF	TGTGCCAGCAGTGTAGGGGGGACTAGCGCAACCTACGAGCAGTACTTC
.	TRBV7-2	TRBD1	TRBJ1-3	CASSKGQGSGNTIYF	TGTGCCAGCAGCAAAGGACAGGGGTCTGGAAACACCATATATTTT
.	TRBV23-1	.	TRBJ2-3	CASSQSRDRGPDTQYF	TGCGCCAGCAGTCAATCAAGGGATAGGGGTCCAGATACGCAGTATTTT